The clone carrying this T cell receptor beta chain has only a few counts. Its antigen is not known. The data are from a study of T-cell reconstitution after alpha-beta-depleted transplantation in children. TCRbeta library preparation incorporated unique molecular identifiers. MiXCR, applied by TCRdb to the PCR reads, yields one record per CDR3 protein. The data show 800,000 to 1,000,000 distinct CDR3 sequences, roughly 29% seen once. Germline assignment: CDR1 MGHRA and CDR2 YSYEKL. This CDR3 has 14 amino acids. With 4 bases clipped from V and 6 bases from J, the junction kept 3 bases outside the gene matches. Overall study results and limits: After one year, T-cell counts and TCRbeta diversity mostly came from new T cells. The study reportedly traced alpha-beta T cells about two months after transplant to several hundred expanded graft clones.

The gene calls are TRBV4-1 and TRBJ2-3; 11 bases fit TRBD2. This receptor was identified in a boy under two years old who had a stem cell transplant for SCID, so the T cells may come from the graft donor. Source: PBMCs, mostly from graft donor cells, taken 360 days after TCRalphabeta/CD19-depleted stem cell transplant. The DNA for the CDR3 is TGCGCCAGCAGCCCCATAGCGGGGGGGGATACGCAGTATTTT. This gives the protein CASSPIAGGDTQYF.